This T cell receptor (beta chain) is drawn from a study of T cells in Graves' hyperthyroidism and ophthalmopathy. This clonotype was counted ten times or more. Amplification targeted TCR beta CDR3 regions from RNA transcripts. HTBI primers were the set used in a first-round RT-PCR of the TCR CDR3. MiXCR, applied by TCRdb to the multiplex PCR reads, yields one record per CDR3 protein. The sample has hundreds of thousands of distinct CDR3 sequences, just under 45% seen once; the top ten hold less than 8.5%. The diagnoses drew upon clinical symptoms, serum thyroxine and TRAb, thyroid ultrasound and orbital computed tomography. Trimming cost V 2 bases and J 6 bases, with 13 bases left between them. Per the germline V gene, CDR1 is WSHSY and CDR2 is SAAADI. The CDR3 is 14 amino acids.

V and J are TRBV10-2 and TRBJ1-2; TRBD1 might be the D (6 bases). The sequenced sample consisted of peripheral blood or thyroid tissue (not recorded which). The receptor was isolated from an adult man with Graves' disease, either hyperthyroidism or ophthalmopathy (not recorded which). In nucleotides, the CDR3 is TGCGCCAGCAGTGAGATGGGGGGCGCTGATGGCTACACCTTC. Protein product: CASSEMGGADGYTF.